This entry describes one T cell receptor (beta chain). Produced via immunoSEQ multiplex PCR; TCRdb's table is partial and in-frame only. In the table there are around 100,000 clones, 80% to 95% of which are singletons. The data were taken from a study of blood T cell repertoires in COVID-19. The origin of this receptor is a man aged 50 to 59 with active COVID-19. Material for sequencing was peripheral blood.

CDR3 DNA: TGTGCCACCAGTGATTTTAAGGGCCTAGCGGGTGGGGGGGAGCAGTTCTTC. Protein: CATSDFKGLAGGGEQFF. The chain recombines TRBV24-1 with TRBJ2-1; 8 bases map to TRBD2. The CDR3 has 17 amino acids. In germline, CDR1 is KGHDR, CDR2 SFDVKD. J gave up 10 bases and V 1 base, and 14 bases lay outside the gene matches.